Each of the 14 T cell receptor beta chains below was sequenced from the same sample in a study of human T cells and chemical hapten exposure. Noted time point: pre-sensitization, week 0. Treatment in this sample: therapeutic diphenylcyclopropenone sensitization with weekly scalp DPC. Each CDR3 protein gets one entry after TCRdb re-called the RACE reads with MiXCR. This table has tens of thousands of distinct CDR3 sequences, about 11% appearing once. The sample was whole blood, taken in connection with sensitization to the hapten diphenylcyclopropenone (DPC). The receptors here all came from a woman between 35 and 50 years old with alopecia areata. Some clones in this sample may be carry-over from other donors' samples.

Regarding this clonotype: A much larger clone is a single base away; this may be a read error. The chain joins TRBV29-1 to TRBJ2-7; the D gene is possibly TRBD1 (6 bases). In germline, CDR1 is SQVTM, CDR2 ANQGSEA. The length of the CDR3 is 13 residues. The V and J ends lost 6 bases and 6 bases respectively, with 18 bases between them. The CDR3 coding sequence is TGCAGCGTCGCTGGGGGCCTAGCCTTCGAGCAGTACTTC. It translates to CSVAGGLAFEQYF.

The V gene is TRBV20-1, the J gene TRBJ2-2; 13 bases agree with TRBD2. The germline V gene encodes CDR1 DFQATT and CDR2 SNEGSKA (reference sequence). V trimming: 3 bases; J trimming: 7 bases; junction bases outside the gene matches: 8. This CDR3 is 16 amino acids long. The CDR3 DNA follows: TGCAGTGCTAGCACTAGCGGGAGGGAATTAAGCGGGGAGCTGTTTTTT. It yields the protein CSASTSGRELSGELFF.

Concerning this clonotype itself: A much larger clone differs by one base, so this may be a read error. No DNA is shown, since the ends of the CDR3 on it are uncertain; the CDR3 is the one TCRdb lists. This CDR3 is CASSQVAGGSEVFF. The V gene is TRBV3-1, the J gene TRBJ1-1; the table's D call, TRBD1, has no DNA check behind it. Ends included, the CDR3 has 14 residues. Germline V gene sequence: CDR1 LGHDT, CDR2 YNNKEL (reference sequence).

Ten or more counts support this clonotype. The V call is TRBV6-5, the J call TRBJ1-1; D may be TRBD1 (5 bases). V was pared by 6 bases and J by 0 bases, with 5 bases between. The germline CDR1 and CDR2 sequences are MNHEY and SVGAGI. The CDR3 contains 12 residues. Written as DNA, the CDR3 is TGTGCCAGCAGAGGGGTGAACACTGAAGCTTTCTTT. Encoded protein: CASRGVNTEAFF.

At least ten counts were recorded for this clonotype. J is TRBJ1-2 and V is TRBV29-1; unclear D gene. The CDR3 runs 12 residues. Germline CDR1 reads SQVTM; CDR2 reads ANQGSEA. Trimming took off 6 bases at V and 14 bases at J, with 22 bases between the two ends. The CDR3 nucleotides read TGCAGCGTCCACATTGTACCCGCGCAGTCAACCTTC. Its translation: CSVHIVPAQSTF.

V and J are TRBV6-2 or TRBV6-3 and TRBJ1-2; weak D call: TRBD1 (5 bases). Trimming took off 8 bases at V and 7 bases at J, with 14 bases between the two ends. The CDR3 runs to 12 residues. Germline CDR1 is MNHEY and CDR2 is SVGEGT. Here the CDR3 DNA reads TGTGCCAGCGTCACAGGATCCGGTGGCTACACCTTC. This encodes CASVTGSGGYTF.

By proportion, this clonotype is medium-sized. The CDR3 DNA reads as TGTGCCAGCTCACCCCCGGGACAGGGTAGGATAGAGACCCAGTACTTC. Protein product: CASSPPGQGRIETQYF. V is TRBV18 and J is TRBJ2-5; 9 bases are shared with TRBD1. The CDR3 is 16 amino acids. Germline CDR1 is KGHSH and CDR2 is LQKENI. V lost 3 bases and J lost 4; bases outside the gene matches: 9.

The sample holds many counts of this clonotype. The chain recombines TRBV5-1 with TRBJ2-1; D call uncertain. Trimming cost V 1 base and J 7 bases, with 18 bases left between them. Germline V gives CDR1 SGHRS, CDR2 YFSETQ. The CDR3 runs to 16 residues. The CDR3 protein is CASSLNRAVRANEQFF. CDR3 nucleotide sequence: TGCGCCAGCAGCTTGAATAGGGCTGTACGGGCGAATGAGCAGTTCTTC.

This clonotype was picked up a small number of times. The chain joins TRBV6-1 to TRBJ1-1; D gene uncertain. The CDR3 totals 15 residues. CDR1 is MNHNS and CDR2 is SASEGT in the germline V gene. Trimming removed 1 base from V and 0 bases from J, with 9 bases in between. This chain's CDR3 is CASSEEGLLNTEAFF. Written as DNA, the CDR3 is TGTGCCAGCAGTGAAGAGGGTCTATTGAACACTGAAGCTTTCTTT.

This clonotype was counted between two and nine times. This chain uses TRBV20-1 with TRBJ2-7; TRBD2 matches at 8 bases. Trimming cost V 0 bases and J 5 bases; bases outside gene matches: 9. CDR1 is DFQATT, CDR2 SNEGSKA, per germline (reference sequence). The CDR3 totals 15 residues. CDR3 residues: CSARDPNGRAHEQYF. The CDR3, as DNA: TGCAGTGCTAGAGACCCGAACGGGAGGGCCCACGAGCAGTACTTC.

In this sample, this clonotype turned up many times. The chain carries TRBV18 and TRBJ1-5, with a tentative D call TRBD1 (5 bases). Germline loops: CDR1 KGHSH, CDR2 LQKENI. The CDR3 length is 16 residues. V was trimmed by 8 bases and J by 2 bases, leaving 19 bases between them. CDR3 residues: CASLFLFQGCNQPQHF. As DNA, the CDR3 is TGTGCCAGCCTTTTTCTCTTCCAGGGATGCAATCAGCCCCAGCATTTT.

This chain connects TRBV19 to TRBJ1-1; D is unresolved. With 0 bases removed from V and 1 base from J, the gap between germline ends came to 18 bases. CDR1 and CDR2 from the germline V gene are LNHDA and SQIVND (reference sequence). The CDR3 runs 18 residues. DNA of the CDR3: TGTGCCAGTAGTATAGATCTCACGCGAACGGCGGGGAACACTGAAGCTTTCTTT. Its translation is CASSIDLTRTAGNTEAFF.

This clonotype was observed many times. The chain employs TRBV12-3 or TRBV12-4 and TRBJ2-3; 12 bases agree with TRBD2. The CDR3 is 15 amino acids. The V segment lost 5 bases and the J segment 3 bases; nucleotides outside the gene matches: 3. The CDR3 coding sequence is TGTGCCAGCAGTCTGACTAGCGGGGGTACAGATACGCAGTATTTT. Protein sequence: CASSLTSGGTDTQYF.

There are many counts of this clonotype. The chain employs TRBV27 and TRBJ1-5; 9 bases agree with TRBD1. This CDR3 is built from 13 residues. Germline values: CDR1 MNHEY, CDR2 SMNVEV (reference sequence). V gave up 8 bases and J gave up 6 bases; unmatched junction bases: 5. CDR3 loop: CASRQGVSQPQHF. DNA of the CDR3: TGTGCCAGCCGACAGGGGGTCAGTCAGCCCCAGCATTTT.